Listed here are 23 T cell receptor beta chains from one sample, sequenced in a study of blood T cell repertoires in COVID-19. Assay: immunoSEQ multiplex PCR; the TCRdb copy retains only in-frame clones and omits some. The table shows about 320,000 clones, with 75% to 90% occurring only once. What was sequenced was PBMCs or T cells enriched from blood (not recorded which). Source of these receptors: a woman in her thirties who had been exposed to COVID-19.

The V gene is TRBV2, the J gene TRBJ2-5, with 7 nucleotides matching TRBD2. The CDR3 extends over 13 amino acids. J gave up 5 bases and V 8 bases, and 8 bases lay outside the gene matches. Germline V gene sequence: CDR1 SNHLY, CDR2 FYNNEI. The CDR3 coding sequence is TGTGCCAGCTTCCCGGGAGGCCCGGAGACCCAGTACTTC. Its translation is CASFPGGPETQYF.

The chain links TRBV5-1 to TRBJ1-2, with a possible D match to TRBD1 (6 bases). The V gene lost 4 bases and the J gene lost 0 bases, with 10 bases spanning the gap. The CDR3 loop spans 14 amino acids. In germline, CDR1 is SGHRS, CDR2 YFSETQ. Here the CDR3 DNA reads TGCGCCAGCAGCAGGGACACAGCTAACTATGGCTACACCTTC. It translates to CASSRDTANYGYTF.

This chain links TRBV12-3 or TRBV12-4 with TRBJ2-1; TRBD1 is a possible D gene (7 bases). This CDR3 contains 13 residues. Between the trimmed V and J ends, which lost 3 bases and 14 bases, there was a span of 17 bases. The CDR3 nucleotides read TGTGCCAGCAGTTTCGAGGAGGGGGCGGTGAAGTTCTTC. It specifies CASSFEEGAVKFF.

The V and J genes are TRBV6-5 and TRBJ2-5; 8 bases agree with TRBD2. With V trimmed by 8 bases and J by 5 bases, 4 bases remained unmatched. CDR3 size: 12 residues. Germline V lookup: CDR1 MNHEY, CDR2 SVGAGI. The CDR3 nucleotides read TGTGCCAGCCCGGGAGGGGGGGAGACCCAGTACTTC. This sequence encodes CASPGGGETQYF.

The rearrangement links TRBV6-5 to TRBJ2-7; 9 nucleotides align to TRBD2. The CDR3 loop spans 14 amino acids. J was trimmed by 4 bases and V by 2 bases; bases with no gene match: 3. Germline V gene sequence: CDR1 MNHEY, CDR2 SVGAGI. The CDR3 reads CASSYSGGRYEQYF. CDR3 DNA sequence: TGTGCCAGCAGTTACAGCGGGGGGCGATACGAGCAGTACTTC.

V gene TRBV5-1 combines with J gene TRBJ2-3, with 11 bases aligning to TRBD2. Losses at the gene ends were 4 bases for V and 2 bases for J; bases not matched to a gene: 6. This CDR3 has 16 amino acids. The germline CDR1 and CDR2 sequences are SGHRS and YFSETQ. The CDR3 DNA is TGCGCCAGCAGCCCCAAACTAGCGGGGGACACAGATACGCAGTATTTT. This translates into CASSPKLAGDTDTQYF. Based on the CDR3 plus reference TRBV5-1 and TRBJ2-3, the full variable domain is KAGVTQTPRYLIKTRGQQVTLSCSPISGHRSVSWYQQTPGQGLQFLFEYFSETQRNKGNFPGRFSGRQFSNSRSEMNVSTLELGDSALYLCASSPKLAGDTDTQYFGPGTRLTVL.

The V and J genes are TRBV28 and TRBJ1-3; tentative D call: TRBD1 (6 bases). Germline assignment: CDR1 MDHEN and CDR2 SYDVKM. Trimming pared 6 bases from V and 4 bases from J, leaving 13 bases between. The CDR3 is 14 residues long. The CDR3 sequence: CASRSGAGGNTIYF. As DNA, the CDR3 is TGTGCCAGCAGGTCAGGGGCTGGGGGAAACACCATATATTTT. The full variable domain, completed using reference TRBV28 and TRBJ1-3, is DVKVTQSSRYLVKRTGEKVFLECVQDMDHENMFWYRQDPGLGLRLIYFSYDVKMKEKGDIPEGYSVSREKKERFSLILESASTNQTSMYLCASRSGAGGNTIYFGEGSWLTVV.

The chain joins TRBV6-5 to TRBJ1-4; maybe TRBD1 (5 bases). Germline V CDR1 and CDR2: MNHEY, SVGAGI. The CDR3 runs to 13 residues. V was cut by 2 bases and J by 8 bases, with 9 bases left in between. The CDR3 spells CASSYTGGEKLFF. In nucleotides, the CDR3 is TGTGCCAGCAGTTACACAGGAGGGGAAAAACTGTTTTTT.

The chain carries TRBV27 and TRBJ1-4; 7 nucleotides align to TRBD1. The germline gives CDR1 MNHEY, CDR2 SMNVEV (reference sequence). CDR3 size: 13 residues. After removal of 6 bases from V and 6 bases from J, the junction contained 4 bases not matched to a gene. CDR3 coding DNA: TGTGCCAGCAGCGAAACAGGGGATGAAAAACTGTTTTTT. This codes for CASSETGDEKLFF. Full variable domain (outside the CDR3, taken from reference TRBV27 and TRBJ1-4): EAQVTQNPRYLITVTGKKLTVTCSQNMNHEYMSWYRQDPGLGLRQIYYSMNVEVTDKGDVPEGYKVSRKEKRNFPLILESPSPNQTSLYFCASSETGDEKLFFGSGTQLSVL.

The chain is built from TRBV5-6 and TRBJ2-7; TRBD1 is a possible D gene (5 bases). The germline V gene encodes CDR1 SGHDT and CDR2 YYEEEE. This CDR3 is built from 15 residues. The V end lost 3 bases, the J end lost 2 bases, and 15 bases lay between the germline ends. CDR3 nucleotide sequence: TGTGCCAGCAGCTCCAGCAGGACAACCCCCTACGAGCAGTACTTC. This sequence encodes CASSSSRTTPYEQYF.

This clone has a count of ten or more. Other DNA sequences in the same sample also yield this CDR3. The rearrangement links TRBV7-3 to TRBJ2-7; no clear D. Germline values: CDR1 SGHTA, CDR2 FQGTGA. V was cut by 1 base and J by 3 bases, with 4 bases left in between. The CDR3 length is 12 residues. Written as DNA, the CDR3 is TGTGCCAGCAGCTTAAACGGCTACGAGCAGTACTTC. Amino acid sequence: CASSLNGYEQYF. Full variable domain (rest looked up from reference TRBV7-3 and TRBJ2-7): GAGVSQTPSNKVTEKGKYVELRCDPISGHTALYWYRQSLGQGPEFLIYFQGTGAADDSGLPNDRFFAVRPEGSVSTLKIQRTERGDSAVYLCASSLNGYEQYFGPGTRLTVT.

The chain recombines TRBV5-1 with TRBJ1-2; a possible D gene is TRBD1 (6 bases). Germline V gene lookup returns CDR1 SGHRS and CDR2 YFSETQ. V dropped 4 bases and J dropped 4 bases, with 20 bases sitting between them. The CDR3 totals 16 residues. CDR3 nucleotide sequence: TGCGCCAGCAGCCTGACGACCCAGGGGTCTGGCTATGGCTACACCTTC. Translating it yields CASSLTTQGSGYGYTF.

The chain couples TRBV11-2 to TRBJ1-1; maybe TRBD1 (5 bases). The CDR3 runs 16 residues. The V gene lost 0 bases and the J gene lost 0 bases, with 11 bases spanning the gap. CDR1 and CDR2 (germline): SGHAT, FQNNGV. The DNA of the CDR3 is TGTGCCAGCAGCTTAGACCCAGGGCGGATGAACACTGAAGCTTTCTTT. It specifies CASSLDPGRMNTEAFF.

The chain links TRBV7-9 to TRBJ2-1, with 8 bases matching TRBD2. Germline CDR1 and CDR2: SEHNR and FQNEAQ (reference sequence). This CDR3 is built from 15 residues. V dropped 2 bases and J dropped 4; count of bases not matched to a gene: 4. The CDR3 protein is CASSLTGGPYNEQFF. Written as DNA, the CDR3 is TGTGCCAGCAGCTTAACGGGGGGGCCTTACAATGAGCAGTTCTTC.

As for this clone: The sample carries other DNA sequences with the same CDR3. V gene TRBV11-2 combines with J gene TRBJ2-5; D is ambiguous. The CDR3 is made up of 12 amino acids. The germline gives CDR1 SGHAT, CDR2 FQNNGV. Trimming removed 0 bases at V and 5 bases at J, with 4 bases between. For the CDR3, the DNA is TGTGCCAGCAGCTTAGACAGGGAGACCCAGTACTTC. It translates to CASSLDRETQYF.

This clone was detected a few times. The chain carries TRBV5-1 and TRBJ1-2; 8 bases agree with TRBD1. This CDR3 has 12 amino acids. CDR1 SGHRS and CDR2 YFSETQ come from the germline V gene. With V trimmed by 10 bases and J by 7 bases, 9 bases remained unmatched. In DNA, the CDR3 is TGCGCCGGCCCGGACAGGGCGACTGGCTACACCTTC. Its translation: CAGPDRATGYTF.

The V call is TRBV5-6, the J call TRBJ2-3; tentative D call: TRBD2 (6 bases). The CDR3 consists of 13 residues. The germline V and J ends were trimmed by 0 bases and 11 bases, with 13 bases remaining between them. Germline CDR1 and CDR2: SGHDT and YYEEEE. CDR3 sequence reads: CASSLAGASVQYF. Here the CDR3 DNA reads TGTGCCAGCAGCTTGGCGGGCGCTAGCGTGCAGTATTTT.

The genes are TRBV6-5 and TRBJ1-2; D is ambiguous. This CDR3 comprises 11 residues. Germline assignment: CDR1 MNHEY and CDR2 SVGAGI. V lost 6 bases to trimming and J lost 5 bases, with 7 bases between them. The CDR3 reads CASRSKYGYTF. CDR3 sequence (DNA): TGTGCCAGCAGAAGCAAGTATGGCTACACCTTC.

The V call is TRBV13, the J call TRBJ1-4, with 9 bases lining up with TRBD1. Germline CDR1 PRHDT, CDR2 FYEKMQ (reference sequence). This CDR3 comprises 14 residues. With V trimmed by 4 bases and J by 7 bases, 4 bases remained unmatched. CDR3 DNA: TGTGCCAGCAGCTCGGGACAGGGTGGTGAAAAACTGTTTTTT. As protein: CASSSGQGGEKLFF.

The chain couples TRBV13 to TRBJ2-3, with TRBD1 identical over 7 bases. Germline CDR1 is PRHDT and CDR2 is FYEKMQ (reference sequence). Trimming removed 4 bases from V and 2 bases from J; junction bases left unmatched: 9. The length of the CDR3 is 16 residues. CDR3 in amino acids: CASSSPTGYPTDTQYF. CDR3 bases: TGTGCCAGCAGCTCCCCGACAGGGTACCCCACAGATACGCAGTATTTT. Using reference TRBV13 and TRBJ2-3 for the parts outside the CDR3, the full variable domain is AAGVIQSPRHLIKEKRETATLKCYPIPRHDTVYWYQQGPGQDPQFLISFYEKMQSDKGSIPDRFSAQQFSDYHSELNMSSLELGDSALYFCASSSPTGYPTDTQYFGPGTRLTVL.

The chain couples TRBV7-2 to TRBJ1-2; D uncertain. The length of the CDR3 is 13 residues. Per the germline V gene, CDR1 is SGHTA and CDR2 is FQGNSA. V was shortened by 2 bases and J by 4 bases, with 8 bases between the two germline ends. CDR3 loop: CASSLPPSYGYTF. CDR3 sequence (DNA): TGTGCCAGCAGCTTACCCCCCTCCTATGGCTACACCTTC.

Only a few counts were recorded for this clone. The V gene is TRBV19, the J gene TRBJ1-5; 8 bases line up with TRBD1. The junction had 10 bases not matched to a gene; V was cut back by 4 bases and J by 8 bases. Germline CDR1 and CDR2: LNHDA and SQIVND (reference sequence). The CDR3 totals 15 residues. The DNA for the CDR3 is TGTGCCAGTAGTACAGGGGGCCGAGGCGGGGAGCCCCAGCATTTT. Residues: CASSTGGRGGEPQHF. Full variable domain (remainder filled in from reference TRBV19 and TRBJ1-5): DGGITQSPKYLFRKEGQNVTLSCEQNLNHDAMYWYRQDPGQGLRLIYYSQIVNDFQKGDIAEGYSVSREKKESFPLTVTSAQKNPTAFYLCASSTGGRGGEPQHFGDGTRLSIL.

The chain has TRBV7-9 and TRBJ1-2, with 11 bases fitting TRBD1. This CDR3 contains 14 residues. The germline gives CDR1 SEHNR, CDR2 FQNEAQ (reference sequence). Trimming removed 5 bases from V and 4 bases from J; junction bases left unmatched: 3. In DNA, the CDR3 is TGTGCCAGCAGCCAGGGACAGGGGGGCTATGGCTACACCTTC. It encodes CASSQGQGGYGYTF.